Following are 18 T cell receptor beta chains from one sample sequenced in a study of regulatory T cells in long-lasting Graves disease. Building of the TCR beta libraries involved iRepertoire HTBI primers and Arm-PCR of CDR3 regions. A single record per CDR3 protein comes from TCRdb applying MiXCR to the multiplex PCR reads. The table records roughly 450,000 distinct CDR3 sequences, less than 25% of them present only once. As for time point: persistent/refractory GD, antithyroid drugs over 5 years with positive TRAb. The TCR library was prepared using RNA isolated from PBMCs. Sequencing was performed on peripheral blood mononuclear cells (PBMCs), taken when the disease was refractory, from a patient treated with antithyroid drugs. Source of these receptors: a female donor with Graves disease.

This clonotype was counted ten times or more. The chain links TRBV27 to TRBJ2-7; TRBD1 matches 9 bases. The ends lost 3 bases at V and 3 bases at J; junction bases unmatched: 9. Germline V CDR1 and CDR2: MNHEY, SMNVEV (reference sequence). This CDR3 is built from 16 residues. In DNA, the CDR3 is TGTGCCAGCAGTTTTCTCTCCCTGACAGGGGGCTACGAGCAGTACTTC. It specifies CASSFLSLTGGYEQYF.

In its sample, this clonotype was seen once. The chain combines TRBV20-1 with TRBJ1-2; TRBD1 agrees at 9 bases. The CDR3 length is 15 residues. Germline values: CDR1 DFQATT, CDR2 SNEGSKA (reference sequence). J lost 7 bases, V lost 5 bases, and 14 bases had no gene match. CDR3 protein: CSALAGTGWRVGYTF. CDR3 nucleotides: TGCAGTGCTTTGGCCGGGACAGGGTGGAGGGTTGGCTACACCTTC.

This clonotype was seen repeatedly, ten times or more. The rearrangement links TRBV2 to TRBJ2-5; 7 bases line up with TRBD1. After removal of 4 bases from V and 1 base from J, the junction contained 6 bases not matched to a gene. Germline-derived CDR1 and CDR2 are SNHLY and FYNNEI. CDR3 length: 15 amino acids. In nucleotides, the CDR3 is TGTGCCAGCAGTGGCCCGGGACAGCTCCAAGAGACCCAGTACTTC. It translates to CASSGPGQLQETQYF.

Many counts were recorded for this clonotype. This sequence joins TRBV10-3 and TRBJ1-2; 8 bases align to TRBD1. In germline, CDR1 is ENHRY, CDR2 SYGVKD. V dropped 9 bases and J dropped 3; count of bases not matched to a gene: 3. The CDR3 runs to 12 residues. The CDR3 bases are TGTGCCATGCTACAGGGGGACTATGGCTACACCTTC. Translation: CAMLQGDYGYTF.

This clonotype was seen at least ten times. The chain carries TRBV28 and TRBJ1-1; D ambiguous. Per germline, CDR1 MDHEN and CDR2 SYDVKM. Trimming took 6 bases from V and 4 from J, leaving 12 bases between them. This CDR3 has 13 residues. The CDR3 reads CASSFTGSTEAFF. CDR3 sequence (DNA): TGTGCCAGCAGCTTTACGGGCAGCACTGAAGCTTTCTTT.

This clonotype has more than one count but fewer than ten. The chain employs TRBV5-1 and TRBJ2-7, with TRBD1 matching over 9 bases. The CDR3 length is 16 residues. After removal of 1 base from V and 1 base from J, the junction contained 6 bases not matched to a gene. Germline lookup yields CDR1 SGHRS and CDR2 YFSETQ. CDR3 region: CASSLNGQGISYEQYF. DNA for the CDR3: TGCGCCAGCAGCTTGAACGGACAGGGGATATCCTACGAGCAGTACTTC.

This chain connects TRBV4-1 to TRBJ2-7; TRBD2 matches at 11 bases. The junction had 3 bases not matched to a gene; V was cut back by 1 base and J by 4 bases. Germline V gene data show CDR1 as MGHRA and CDR2 as YSYEKL. The CDR3 sequence is 15 residues long. CDR3 in amino acids: CASSQGLAGFYEQYF. As DNA, the CDR3 is TGCGCCAGCAGCCAAGGACTAGCGGGATTTTACGAGCAGTACTTC.

There are many counts of this clonotype. The chain joins TRBV6-1 to TRBJ2-4; 8 nucleotides agree with TRBD2. The germline V gene has CDR1 MNHNS and CDR2 SASEGT. Trimming took 7 bases from V and 2 from J; bases not matched to a gene: 16. The CDR3 spans 18 residues. CDR3 DNA sequence: TGTGCCAGCACTATCTGCCCTCCGGGAGGGTCAACCAAAAACATTCAGTACTTC. Translated, it gives CASTICPPGGSTKNIQYF.

This clonotype showed up just a few times. The chain is built from TRBV20-1 and TRBJ1-5; the D is unclear. Trimming stripped 4 bases from V and 3 bases from J, with 10 bases between. CDR1 is DFQATT, CDR2 SNEGSKA, per germline (reference sequence). This CDR3 has 13 residues. In DNA form, the CDR3 reads TGCAGTGCTATCCGGGGATACAATCAGCCCCAGCATTTT. This sequence encodes CSAIRGYNQPQHF.

A word on this clonotype: Given the absence of the conserved phenylalanine or tryptophan at the CDR3 end, a read error is likely. This chain links TRBV4-1 with TRBJ1-1; D possibly corresponds to TRBD1 (6 bases). V was pared by 0 bases and J by 1 base, with 9 bases between. Germline assignment: CDR1 MGHRA and CDR2 YSYEKL. CDR3 length equals 15 residues. The CDR3 bases are TGCGCCAGCAGCCAAGAAACGGGACAGAACACTGAAGCTTTCCTT. Its protein product is CASSQETGQNTEAFL.

This clonotype has at least ten counts. The chain links TRBV13 to TRBJ1-1; 7 bases are shared with TRBD1. Germline lookup yields CDR1 PRHDT and CDR2 FYEKMQ (reference sequence). J was trimmed by 1 base and V by 5 bases; bases with no gene match: 7. This CDR3 has 15 residues. CDR3 coding DNA: TGTGCCAGCAGCGCAACCGGGACAGCGAACACTGAAGCTTTCTTT. Its protein product is CASSATGTANTEAFF. Full variable domain (rest looked up from reference TRBV13 and TRBJ1-1): AAGVIQSPRHLIKEKRETATLKCYPIPRHDTVYWYQQGPGQDPQFLISFYEKMQSDKGSIPDRFSAQQFSDYHSELNMSSLELGDSALYFCASSATGTANTEAFFGQGTRLTVV.

This clonotype was seen ten or more times. The chain joins TRBV28 to TRBJ1-1; D ambiguous. CDR1 and CDR2 (germline): MDHEN, SYDVKM. Trimming took 7 bases from V and 4 from J, leaving 19 bases between them. CDR3 length: 15 amino acids. The CDR3 reads CASTWEAISGTEAFF. DNA for the CDR3: TGTGCCAGCACCTGGGAAGCCATCTCGGGCACTGAAGCTTTCTTT.

V is TRBV18 and J is TRBJ2-7, with 10 bases aligning to TRBD2. The CDR3 contains 15 residues. Germline CDR1 and CDR2: KGHSH and LQKENI. The V gene end was trimmed by 4 bases and the J gene end by 5 bases; junction bases not matched to a gene: 8. The CDR3 sequence: CASSQPLAGVDEQYF. DNA for the CDR3: TGTGCCAGCTCACAACCCCTAGCGGGAGTAGACGAGCAGTACTTC.

At least ten counts were recorded for this clonotype. This chain connects TRBV6-5 to TRBJ1-5; no firm D call. Germline lookup yields CDR1 MNHEY and CDR2 SVGAGI. The CDR3 runs to 17 residues. V lost 0 bases, J lost 3 bases, and 15 bases lay in between. The CDR3 here is CASSYSGGGIHNQPQHF. The CDR3 region has the DNA TGTGCCAGCAGTTACTCTGGCGGCGGAATCCACAATCAGCCCCAGCATTTT.

The table lists this clonotype with a few counts. V usage is TRBV7-2 and J usage is TRBJ1-1; D is undetermined. The CDR3 is 14 amino acids. Germline-derived CDR1 and CDR2 are SGHTA and FQGNSA. V was trimmed by 6 bases and J by 7 bases, leaving 18 bases between them. CDR3 sequence reads: CASRQAVYQSEAFF. The DNA for the CDR3 is TGTGCCAGCAGACAAGCGGTATATCAGAGTGAAGCTTTCTTT.

This clonotype was picked up a small number of times. The chain uses TRBV28 and TRBJ1-5, with 8 bases identical to TRBD1. Losses at the gene ends were 6 bases for V and 3 bases for J; bases not matched to a gene: 13. Germline CDR1 MDHEN, CDR2 SYDVKM. The CDR3 is made up of 17 amino acids. CDR3 DNA: TGTGCCAGCAGCCCCCATCGGGCAGGGGGCCCCAATCAGCCCCAGCATTTT. It yields the protein CASSPHRAGGPNQPQHF.

This clonotype has only a few counts. The chain has TRBV9 and TRBJ1-2; D gene uncertain. The CDR3 spans 14 residues. In germline, CDR1 is SGDLS, CDR2 YYNGEE. Trimming left V 0 bases short and J 7 bases short, with 13 bases between. This CDR3 is CASSVDAWVGGYTF. The CDR3, as DNA: TGTGCCAGCAGCGTAGACGCCTGGGTAGGTGGCTACACCTTC.

The chain combines TRBV10-1 with TRBJ2-7; possibly TRBD1 for D (6 bases). Germline V gene data show CDR1 as WNHNN and CDR2 as SYGVQD (reference sequence). V was trimmed by 6 bases and J by 5 bases, leaving 14 bases between them. CDR3 length: 13 amino acids. CDR3 DNA sequence: TGCGCCAGCAGCCACAGGGAAGGAAACGAGCAGTACTTC. Protein product: CASSHREGNEQYF.